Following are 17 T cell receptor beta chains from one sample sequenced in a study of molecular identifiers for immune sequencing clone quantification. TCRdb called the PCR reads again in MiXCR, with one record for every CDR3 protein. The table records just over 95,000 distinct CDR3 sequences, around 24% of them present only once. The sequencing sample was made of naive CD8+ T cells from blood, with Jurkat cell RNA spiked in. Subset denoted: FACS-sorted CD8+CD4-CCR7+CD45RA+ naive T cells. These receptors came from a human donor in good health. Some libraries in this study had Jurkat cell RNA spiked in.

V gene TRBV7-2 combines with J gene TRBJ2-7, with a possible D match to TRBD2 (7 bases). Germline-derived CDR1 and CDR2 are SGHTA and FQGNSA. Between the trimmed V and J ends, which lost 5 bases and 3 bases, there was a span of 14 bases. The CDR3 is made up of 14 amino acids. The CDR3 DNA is TGTGCCAGCAGCCCCAGCGGGACATTCTACGAGCAGTACTTC. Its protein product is CASSPSGTFYEQYF.

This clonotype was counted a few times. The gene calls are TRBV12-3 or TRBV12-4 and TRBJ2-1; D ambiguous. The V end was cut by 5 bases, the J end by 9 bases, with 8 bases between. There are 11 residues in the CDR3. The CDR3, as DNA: TGTGCCAGCAGTCCCCGGCTTGAGCAGTTCTTC. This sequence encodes CASSPRLEQFF.

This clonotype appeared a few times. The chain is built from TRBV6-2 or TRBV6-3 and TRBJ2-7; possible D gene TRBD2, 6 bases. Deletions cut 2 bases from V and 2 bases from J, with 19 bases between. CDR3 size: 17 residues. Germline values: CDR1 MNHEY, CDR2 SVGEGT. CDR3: CASSYTHPGRDAYEQYF. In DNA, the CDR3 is TGTGCCAGCAGTTACACCCACCCTGGGCGGGATGCCTACGAGCAGTACTTC.

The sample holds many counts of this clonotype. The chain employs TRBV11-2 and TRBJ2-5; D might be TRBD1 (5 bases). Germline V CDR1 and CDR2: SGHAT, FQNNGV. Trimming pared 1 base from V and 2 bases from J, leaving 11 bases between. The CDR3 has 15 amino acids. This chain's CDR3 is CASSLGDSSQETQYF. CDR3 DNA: TGTGCCAGCAGCTTAGGCGACAGCTCACAAGAGACCCAGTACTTC.

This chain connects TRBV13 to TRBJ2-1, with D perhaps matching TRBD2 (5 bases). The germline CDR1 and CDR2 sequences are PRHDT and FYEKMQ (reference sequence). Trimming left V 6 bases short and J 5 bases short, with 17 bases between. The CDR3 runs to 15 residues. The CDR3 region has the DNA TGTGCCAGCAGACGGACCGGGAACGTTCACAATGAGCAGTTCTTC. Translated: CASRRTGNVHNEQFF.

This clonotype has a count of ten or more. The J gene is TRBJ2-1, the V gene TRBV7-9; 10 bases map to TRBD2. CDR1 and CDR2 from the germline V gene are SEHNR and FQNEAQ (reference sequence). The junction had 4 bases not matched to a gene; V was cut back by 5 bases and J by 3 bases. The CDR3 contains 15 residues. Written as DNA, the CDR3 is TGTGCCAGCAGCCTACTAGCGGGGAACTACAATGAGCAGTTCTTC. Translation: CASSLLAGNYNEQFF.

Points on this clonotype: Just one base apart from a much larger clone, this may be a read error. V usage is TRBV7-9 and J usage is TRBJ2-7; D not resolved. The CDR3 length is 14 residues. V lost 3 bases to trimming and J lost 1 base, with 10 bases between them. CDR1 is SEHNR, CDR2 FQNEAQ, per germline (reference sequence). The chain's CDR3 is CASSFSEVSYEQYF. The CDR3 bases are TGTGCCAGCAGCTTCTCCGAGGTATCCTACGAGCAGTACTTC.

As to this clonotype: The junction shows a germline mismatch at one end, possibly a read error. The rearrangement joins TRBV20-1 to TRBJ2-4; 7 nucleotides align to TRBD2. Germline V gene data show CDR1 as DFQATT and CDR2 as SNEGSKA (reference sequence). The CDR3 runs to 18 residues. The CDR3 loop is CSARGPSTPGGSKNIQCF. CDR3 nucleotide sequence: TGCAGTGCTAGAGGCCCCTCGACTCCGGGAGGTTCCAAAAACATTCAGTGCTTC.

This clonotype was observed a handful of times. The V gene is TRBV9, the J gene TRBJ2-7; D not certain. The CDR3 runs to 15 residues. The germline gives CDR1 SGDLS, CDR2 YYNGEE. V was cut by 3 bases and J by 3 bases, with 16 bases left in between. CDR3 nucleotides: TGTGCCAGCAGCGGGGGTTTGTCGGGCATCTACGAGCAGTACTTC. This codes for CASSGGLSGIYEQYF. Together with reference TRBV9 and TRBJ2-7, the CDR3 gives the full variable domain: DSGVTQTPKHLITATGQRVTLRCSPRSGDLSVYWYQQSLDQGLQFLIQYYNGEERAKGNILERFSAQQFPDLHSELNLSSLELGDSALYFCASSGGLSGIYEQYFGPGTRLTVT.

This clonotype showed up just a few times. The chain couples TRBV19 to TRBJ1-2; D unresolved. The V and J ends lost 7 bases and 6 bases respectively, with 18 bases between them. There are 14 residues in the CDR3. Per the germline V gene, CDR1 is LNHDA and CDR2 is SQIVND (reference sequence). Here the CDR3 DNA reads TGTGCCAGTAAAGCGGAGGGAATCTCGGATGGCTACACCTTC. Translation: CASKAEGISDGYTF.

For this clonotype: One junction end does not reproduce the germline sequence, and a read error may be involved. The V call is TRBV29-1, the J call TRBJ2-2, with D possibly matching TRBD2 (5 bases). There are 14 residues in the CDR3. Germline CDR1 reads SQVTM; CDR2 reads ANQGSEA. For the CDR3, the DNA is TGCAGCGTTGAATTTACACTCAGGACCGGGGAGCTGCTTTTT. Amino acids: CSVEFTLRTGELLF.

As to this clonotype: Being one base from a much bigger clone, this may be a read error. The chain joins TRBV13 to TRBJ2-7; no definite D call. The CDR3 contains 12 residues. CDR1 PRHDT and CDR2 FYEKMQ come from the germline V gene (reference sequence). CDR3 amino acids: CASSLVAYGQYF. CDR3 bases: TGTGCCAGCAGCCTAGTCGCTTACGGGCAGTACTTC.

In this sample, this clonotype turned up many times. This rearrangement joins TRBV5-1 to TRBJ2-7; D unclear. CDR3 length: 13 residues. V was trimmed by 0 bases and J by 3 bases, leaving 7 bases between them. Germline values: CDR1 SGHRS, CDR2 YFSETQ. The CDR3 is CASSLDTDYEQYF. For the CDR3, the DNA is TGCGCCAGCAGCTTGGACACAGACTACGAGCAGTACTTC.

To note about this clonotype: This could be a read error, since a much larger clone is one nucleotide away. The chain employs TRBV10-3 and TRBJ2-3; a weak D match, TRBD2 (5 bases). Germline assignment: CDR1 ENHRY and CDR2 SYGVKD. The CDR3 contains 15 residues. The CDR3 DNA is TGTACCATCAGTGAGGAGGAAGGGCTGCTAGATACGCAGTATTTT. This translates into CTISEEEGLLDTQYF.

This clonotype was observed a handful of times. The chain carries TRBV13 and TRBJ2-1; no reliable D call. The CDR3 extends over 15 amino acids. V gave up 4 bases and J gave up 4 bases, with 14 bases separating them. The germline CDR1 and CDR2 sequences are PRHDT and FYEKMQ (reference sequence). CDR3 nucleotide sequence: TGTGCCAGCAGCTCCCTTGATGGGCAATACAATGAGCAGTTCTTC. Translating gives CASSSLDGQYNEQFF.

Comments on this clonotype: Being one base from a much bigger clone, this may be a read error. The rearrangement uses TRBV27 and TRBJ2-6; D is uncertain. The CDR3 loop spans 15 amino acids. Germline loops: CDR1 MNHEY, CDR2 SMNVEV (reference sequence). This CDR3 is CAGSPPGFGANVLTF. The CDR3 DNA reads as TGTGCCGGCAGCCCCCCCGGCTTTGGGGCCAACGTCCTGACTTTC.

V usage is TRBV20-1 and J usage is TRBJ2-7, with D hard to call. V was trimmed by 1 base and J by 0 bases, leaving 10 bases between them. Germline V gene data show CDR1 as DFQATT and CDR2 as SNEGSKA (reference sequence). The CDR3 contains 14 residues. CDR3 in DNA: TGCAGTGCTAGAGCAGCAAGAGGCTCCTACGAGCAGTACTTC. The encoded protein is CSARAARGSYEQYF.